These 25 T cell receptor beta chains originate from one sample sequenced in a study of beta chain features in type 1 diabetes. Of the isolated RNA, all was reverse transcribed, and so the sequenced material was expressed TCRB transcripts. Some clones are missing from TCRdb's copy, which holds only in-frame ones; the method was immunoSEQ multiplex PCR. Here the sample spans 430,000 or so clones, over 9.5% being singletons. The specimen sequenced was naive CD4+ T cells from blood. The receptors shown here come from a woman between 18 and 29 years old in good health.

This clone was seen more than once but under ten times. The CDR3 here is CASSQTQGLAGNNEQFF. The CDR3, as DNA: TGTGCCAGCAGCCAAACACAGGGACTAGCGGGGAATAATGAGCAGTTCTTC. This chain connects TRBV4-2 to TRBJ2-1; 13 nucleotides agree with TRBD2. The CDR3 consists of 17 residues. CDR1 is LGHNA, CDR2 YNFKEQ, per germline. The V and J ends lost 2 bases and 7 bases, in that order; junction bases with no gene match: 8.

Notes on this clone: Other DNA sequences in this sample translate to the same CDR3. The chain links TRBV2 to TRBJ1-1; D is possibly TRBD1 (5 bases). The CDR3 has 14 amino acids. The germline V gene has CDR1 SNHLY and CDR2 FYNNEI. Trimming cost V 2 bases and J 1 base, with 8 bases left between them. CDR3 coding DNA: TGTGCCAGCAGTGAAAGGAGGGGGAACACTGAAGCTTTCTTT. This translates into CASSERRGNTEAFF.

The genes are TRBV10-3 and TRBJ2-5, with D possibly being TRBD1 or TRBD2 (5 bases each). V dropped 6 bases and J dropped 2 bases, with 7 bases sitting between them. Germline CDR1 and CDR2: ENHRY and SYGVKD. The CDR3 is 12 residues long. The CDR3 spells CAIRGDQETQYF. The CDR3, as DNA: TGTGCCATCAGGGGGGATCAAGAGACCCAGTACTTC.

V gene TRBV7-3 combines with J gene TRBJ2-1, with 8 nucleotides matching TRBD1. The CDR3 covers 15 residues. The germline CDR1 and CDR2 sequences are SGHTA and FQGTGA. The J segment lost 2 bases and the V segment lost 4 bases, leaving 4 bases of the junction unmatched. CDR3: CASSSGQGPYNEQFF. DNA for the CDR3: TGTGCCAGCAGCTCCGGACAGGGCCCCTACAATGAGCAGTTCTTC.

This clone was detected a few times. The chain has TRBV27 and TRBJ2-5; a possible D gene is TRBD1 (5 bases). CDR1 and CDR2 (germline): MNHEY, SMNVEV (reference sequence). Trimming shortened V by 5 bases and J by 5 bases, and 12 bases separated the two germline ends. The CDR3 contains 13 residues. Here the CDR3 reads CASSPRVRETQYF. CDR3 nucleotides: TGTGCCAGCAGTCCCAGGGTCAGGGAGACCCAGTACTTC.

This clone occurred a few times. The chain is built from TRBV7-9 and TRBJ2-2; D is ambiguous. The germline gives CDR1 SEHNR, CDR2 FQNEAQ (reference sequence). V was trimmed by 0 bases and J by 1 base, leaving 9 bases between them. CDR3 length: 16 residues. The CDR3 sequence: CASSLAMEMNTGELFF. CDR3 DNA: TGTGCCAGCAGCTTAGCTATGGAAATGAACACCGGGGAGCTGTTTTTT.

There are a few counts of this clone. The V and J genes are TRBV7-2 and TRBJ2-5; 7 bases match TRBD1. The germline V gene has CDR1 SGHTA and CDR2 FQGNSA. Germline trimming cut 5 bases from V and 4 bases from J; bases unmatched to any gene: 4. This CDR3 has 13 residues. Written as DNA, the CDR3 is TGTGCCAGCAGCGTTCCAGGGGGAGAGACCCAGTACTTC. This codes for CASSVPGGETQYF.

V and J are TRBV18 and TRBJ2-3; D is possibly TRBD1 or TRBD2 (5 bases each). Per the germline V gene, CDR1 is KGHSH and CDR2 is LQKENI. V was trimmed by 1 base and J by 4 bases, leaving 9 bases between them. This CDR3 region has 14 residues. CDR3 nucleotide sequence: TGTGCCAGCTCACCACGGGGGAATTCAGATACGCAGTATTTT. Encoded protein: CASSPRGNSDTQYF.

Here the CDR3 reads CASSLGSERANEQYF. The CDR3 DNA reads as TGTGCCAGCAGCCTGGGGTCAGAGAGGGCCAACGAGCAGTACTTC. The V and J genes are TRBV7-2 and TRBJ2-7, with D perhaps matching TRBD2 (5 bases). Germline V gives CDR1 SGHTA, CDR2 FQGNSA. This CDR3 region has 15 residues. The V end lost 5 bases, the J end lost 5 bases, and 19 bases lay between the germline ends.

This sequence joins TRBV30 and TRBJ2-6; maybe TRBD1 (5 bases). Germline CDR1 GTSNPN, CDR2 SVGIG (reference sequence). The V gene lost 1 base and the J gene lost 1 base, with 11 bases spanning the gap. This CDR3 spans 16 amino acids. The CDR3 coding sequence is TGTGCCTGGAGTGGCCCAGGGATATCTGGGGCCAACGTCCTGACTTTC. The encoded protein is CAWSGPGISGANVLTF.

The rearrangement joins TRBV18 to TRBJ1-1; D is possibly TRBD1 (6 bases). V dropped 3 bases and J dropped 3 bases, with 11 bases sitting between them. The CDR3 sequence is 14 residues long. Germline assignment: CDR1 KGHSH and CDR2 LQKENI. The CDR3 DNA follows: TGTGCCAGCTCACCCGCAGGGGCAGACACTGAAGCTTTCTTT. Translating gives CASSPAGADTEAFF.

The chain recombines TRBV28 with TRBJ1-2; possibly TRBD1 for D (6 bases). The CDR3 is 14 amino acids. Germline CDR1 reads MDHEN; CDR2 reads SYDVKM. Trimming stripped 3 bases from V and 1 base from J, with 9 bases between. The CDR3 region is CASSFQGFNYGYTF. CDR3 bases: TGTGCCAGCAGTTTCCAGGGGTTTAACTATGGCTACACCTTC.

This chain joins TRBV11-3 and TRBJ2-5; D is uncertain. V was shortened by 2 bases and J by 2 bases, with 6 bases between the two germline ends. This CDR3 comprises 13 residues. Per the germline V gene, CDR1 is SGHNT and CDR2 is YENEEA. In DNA form, the CDR3 reads TGTGCCAGCAGCTTAAGGGCGCAAGAGACCCAGTACTTC. It yields the protein CASSLRAQETQYF.

The CDR3 sequence is CASSQGLPRLENYGYTF. The CDR3 nucleotides read TGCGCCAGCAGCCAAGGCCTACCCCGTTTGGAGAACTATGGCTACACCTTC. J is TRBJ1-2 and V is TRBV4-1; the D is unclear. Trimming took 1 base from V and 2 from J, leaving 17 bases between them. Germline-derived CDR1 and CDR2 are MGHRA and YSYEKL. The CDR3 covers 17 residues.

This chain uses TRBV9 with TRBJ2-2, with a possible D match to TRBD1 (6 bases). V dropped 4 bases and J dropped 6 bases, with 13 bases sitting between them. The CDR3 extends over 14 amino acids. CDR1 and CDR2 (germline): SGDLS, YYNGEE. Here the CDR3 DNA reads TGTGCCAGCAGCCGGACCTCAGGGGCCGGGGAGCTGTTTTTT. Amino acids: CASSRTSGAGELFF.

A few counts support this clone. The chain is built from TRBV14 and TRBJ1-5; TRBD1 matches at 12 bases. The junction had 16 bases not matched to a gene; V was cut back by 6 bases and J by 4 bases. Germline CDR1 SGHDN, CDR2 FVKESK. The CDR3 totals 19 residues. CDR3 loop: CASSPRDRGPLGDNQPQHF. Here the CDR3 DNA reads TGTGCCAGCAGTCCTCGGGACAGGGGGCCTCTGGGGGATAATCAGCCCCAGCATTTT.

The V call is TRBV6-5, the J call TRBJ2-1; D possibly uses TRBD1 or TRBD2 (5 bases each). V lost 7 bases and J lost 8, with 9 bases in between. Germline CDR1 and CDR2: MNHEY and SVGAGI. There are 11 residues in the CDR3. Here the CDR3 reads CASTWGYEQFF. The CDR3 nucleotides read TGTGCCAGCACCTGGGGGTATGAGCAGTTCTTC.

This clone turned up a few times. The V and J genes are TRBV28 and TRBJ2-7, with 8 bases matching TRBD1. The V gene's germline CDR1 is MDHEN and CDR2 SYDVKM. This CDR3 has 14 residues. Trimming removed 5 bases from V and 6 bases from J; junction bases left unmatched: 9. The CDR3, as DNA: TGTGCCAGCAGTCTAAACCTCGGGACAGGCGAGCAGTACGTC. Its translation: CASSLNLGTGEQYV.

This chain joins TRBV7-2 and TRBJ1-4; D gene uncertain. This CDR3 spans 13 amino acids. CDR1 SGHTA and CDR2 FQGNSA come from the germline V gene. Trimming shortened V by 4 bases and J by 4 bases, and 7 bases separated the two germline ends. DNA for the CDR3: TGTGCCAGCAGCTGGAGGGTTAATGAAAAACTGTTTTTT. Translation gives CASSWRVNEKLFF.

J is TRBJ2-1 and V is TRBV25-1; 8 nucleotides match TRBD1. Germline V gene sequence: CDR1 MGHDK, CDR2 SYGVNS. This CDR3 has 14 amino acids. V shed 5 bases, J shed 9 bases, and the junction held 9 bases outside the gene matches. The CDR3 sequence is CASSPDTGGSEQFF. CDR3 nucleotide sequence: TGTGCCAGCAGTCCAGACACAGGGGGAAGTGAGCAGTTCTTC.

The chain couples TRBV27 to TRBJ2-4, with D uncertain. V was clipped by 4 bases and J by 2 bases, with 0 bases between them. Germline V gene data show CDR1 as MNHEY and CDR2 as SMNVEV (reference sequence). This CDR3 comprises 11 residues. The CDR3 DNA follows: TGTGCCAGCAGTTCCAAAAACATTCAGTACTTC. Its translation is CASSSKNIQYF.

This clone was seen a few times. This chain uses TRBV5-1 with TRBJ1-2, with D possibly being TRBD1 (5 bases). This CDR3 has 15 amino acids. V was shortened by 0 bases and J by 2 bases, with 11 bases between the two germline ends. The germline V gene encodes CDR1 SGHRS and CDR2 YFSETQ. The DNA for the CDR3 is TGCGCCAGCAGCTTGGATGGCAGGGCCAACTATGGCTACACCTTC. Its translation: CASSLDGRANYGYTF.

The chain has TRBV7-9 and TRBJ2-1; D may be TRBD1 (6 bases). Per germline, CDR1 SEHNR and CDR2 FQNEAQ (reference sequence). V lost 5 bases and J lost 5, with 16 bases in between. The CDR3 loop spans 15 amino acids. The CDR3 sequence is CASSPPTGAHNEQFF. Here the CDR3 DNA reads TGTGCCAGCAGCCCCCCGACAGGCGCCCACAATGAGCAGTTCTTC.

The chain links TRBV23-1 to TRBJ1-2; D unclear. Being an ORF, TRBV23-1 has a function that is uncertain. This CDR3 is built from 14 residues. The V end lost 0 bases, the J end lost 2 bases, and 7 bases lay between the germline ends. The CDR3 protein is CASSQSARNYGYTF. The CDR3 bases are TGCGCCAGCAGTCAATCGGCCAGGAACTATGGCTACACCTTC.

This CDR3 reads CASSGTGANVLTF. The CDR3 region has the DNA TGTGCCAGCAGTGGGACTGGGGCCAACGTCCTGACTTTC. The chain employs TRBV27 and TRBJ2-6, with D unclear. The CDR3 is made up of 13 amino acids. CDR1 and CDR2 from the germline V gene are MNHEY and SMNVEV (reference sequence). The V gene lost 5 bases and the J gene lost 2 bases, with 4 bases spanning the gap.